These 12 T cell receptor beta chains were sequenced from one sample in a study of T cell responses to AZD1222 COVID-19 vaccine. TCRdb's table, derived via immunoSEQ multiplex PCR, lists solely in-frame clones and lacks some. The repertoire holds approximately 110,000 clones, with about nine tenths as singletons. Source: peripheral blood, taken on day 0 of AZD1222 vaccination. These receptors were collected from an adult in good health.

This chain links TRBV2 with TRBJ2-5; TRBD2 matches at 9 bases. Trimming took 3 bases from V and 3 from J; bases not matched to a gene: 8. Germline V lookup: CDR1 SNHLY, CDR2 FYNNEI. This CDR3 contains 16 residues. CDR3 in amino acids: CASSELVAGDKETQYF. DNA of the CDR3: TGTGCCAGCAGTGAGTTGGTAGCGGGAGACAAAGAGACCCAGTACTTC.

The chain links TRBV9 to TRBJ1-2; 8 nucleotides line up with TRBD1. Germline loops: CDR1 SGDLS, CDR2 YYNGEE. V shed 3 bases, J shed 6 bases, and the junction held 7 bases outside the gene matches. This CDR3 has 14 amino acids. The DNA of the CDR3 is TGTGCCAGCAGCGCATCGACAGGGGCCCATGGCTACACCTTC. The encoded protein is CASSASTGAHGYTF. Supplemented by reference TRBV9 and TRBJ1-2, the full variable domain reads DSGVTQTPKHLITATGQRVTLRCSPRSGDLSVYWYQQSLDQGLQFLIQYYNGEERAKGNILERFSAQQFPDLHSELNLSSLELGDSALYFCASSASTGAHGYTFGSGTRLTVV.

For the CDR3, the DNA is TGTGCCAGCAGTTTAGGAGGGTGGGGCACTGAAGCTTTCTTT. Translating gives CASSLGGWGTEAFF. V is TRBV27 and J is TRBJ1-1; D gene uncertain. V lost 2 bases and J lost 4, with 11 bases in between. In germline, CDR1 is MNHEY, CDR2 SMNVEV (reference sequence). There are 14 residues in the CDR3.

The chain recombines TRBV14 with TRBJ2-7, with D unclear. Trimming took off 1 base at V and 0 bases at J, with 10 bases between the two ends. Germline CDR1 is SGHDN and CDR2 is FVKESK. The CDR3 loop spans 15 amino acids. The CDR3 coding sequence is TGTGCCAGCAGCCAAGGGACGCGGAGCTCCTACGAGCAGTACTTC. This codes for CASSQGTRSSYEQYF.

This rearrangement joins TRBV27 to TRBJ1-2; no firm D call. Looked up from germline, CDR1 is MNHEY and CDR2 is SMNVEV (reference sequence). Trimming shortened V by 5 bases and J by 2 bases, and 9 bases separated the two germline ends. The CDR3 has 13 residues. The CDR3 DNA follows: TGTGCCAGCAGTCCGGACGGAAACTATGGCTACACCTTC. This sequence encodes CASSPDGNYGYTF.

The V and J genes are TRBV7-8 and TRBJ2-7; TRBD1 matches 7 bases. V trimming: 6 bases; J trimming: 2 bases; junction bases outside the gene matches: 10. The CDR3 covers 15 residues. The germline CDR1 and CDR2 sequences are SGHVS and FQNEAQ. The CDR3 spells CASSRDREFPYEQYF. The CDR3 DNA is TGTGCCAGCAGTCGGGACAGAGAATTTCCCTACGAGCAGTACTTC.

This clone was seen once. The chain joins TRBV28 to TRBJ2-5; either TRBD1 or TRBD2 may supply D (5 bases each). V lost 6 bases to trimming and J lost 1 base, with 9 bases between them. Germline CDR1 is MDHEN and CDR2 is SYDVKM. The CDR3 has 13 amino acids. Here the CDR3 DNA reads TGTGCCAGCAGGTGGGGGTTCCAAGAGACCCAGTACTTC. Translating it yields CASRWGFQETQYF.

This sequence joins TRBV19 and TRBJ1-5; 7 bases agree with TRBD1. In germline, CDR1 is LNHDA, CDR2 SQIVND (reference sequence). CDR3 length equals 15 residues. Germline trimming cut 9 bases from V and 2 bases from J; bases unmatched to any gene: 10. DNA of the CDR3: TGTGCCAGCGGGGTAGGCAGGGGGGGCAATCAGCCCCAGCATTTT. Translated: CASGVGRGGNQPQHF.

This rearrangement joins TRBV18 to TRBJ2-5, with 11 bases that match TRBD2. Trimming removed 5 bases from V and 1 base from J; junction bases left unmatched: 6. This CDR3 has 16 amino acids. Germline CDR1 KGHSH, CDR2 LQKENI. CDR3 region: CASSATSGALQETQYF. CDR3 DNA: TGTGCCAGCTCAGCGACTAGCGGGGCTCTCCAAGAGACCCAGTACTTC. The full variable domain, with the rest looked up from reference TRBV18 and TRBJ2-5, is NAGVMQNPRHLVRRRGQEARLRCSPMKGHSHVYWYRQLPEEGLKFMVYLQKENIIDESGMPKERFSAEFPKEGPSILRIQQVVRGDSAAYFCASSATSGALQETQYFGPGTRLLVL.

Remarks on this clone: The same CDR3 can be traced to other DNA sequences in this sample. The V gene is TRBV28, the J gene TRBJ1-5; the D gene is possibly TRBD1 (5 bases). V lost 3 bases and J 1 base, leaving 7 bases between the germline ends. Germline CDR1 is MDHEN and CDR2 is SYDVKM. The CDR3 has 14 amino acids. In DNA form, the CDR3 reads TGTGCCAGCAGTTTTGGGGGAAGCAATCAGCCCCAGCATTTT. Translating it yields CASSFGGSNQPQHF.

The rearrangement joins TRBV3-1 (or the pseudogene TRBV3-2) to TRBJ1-6; TRBD1 agrees at 11 bases. V was pared by 10 bases and J by 8 bases, with 10 bases of the junction left unmatched. Germline V gives CDR1 LGHDT, CDR2 YNNKEL (reference sequence). This CDR3 comprises 15 residues. The CDR3 is CATSRTGGSYSPLHF. The CDR3 DNA reads as TGTGCCACCTCCCGGACAGGGGGCTCGTATTCACCCCTCCACTTT.

The chain couples TRBV2 to TRBJ1-5; D is unresolved. This CDR3 region has 14 residues. Trimming took 4 bases from V and 0 from J, leaving 7 bases between them. Germline V gene sequence: CDR1 SNHLY, CDR2 FYNNEI. CDR3 sequence (DNA): TGTGCCAGCAGTGTAGTGTATAGCAATCAGCCCCAGCATTTT. Protein product: CASSVVYSNQPQHF.